This TCR beta chain was retrieved from a study of T cell changes during pregnancy in multiple sclerosis. Assay: immunoSEQ multiplex PCR; the TCRdb copy retains only in-frame clones and omits some. This table has about 49,000 clones, around 94% appearing once. The V and J ends lost 4 bases and 4 bases, in that order; junction bases with no gene match: 15. Looked up from germline, CDR1 is MNHEY and CDR2 is SMNVEV (reference sequence). The CDR3 consists of 18 residues. The rearrangement links TRBV27 to TRBJ2-2; the match to TRBD1 covers 7 bases. This receptor was taken from a female donor with multiple sclerosis, enrolled in a pregnancy study. The input for sequencing was CD8+ T cells from peripheral blood mononuclear cells, taken before pregnancy. The chain's CDR3 is CASSSPDREKGGTGELFF. In DNA, the CDR3 is TGTGCCAGCAGTTCCCCCGACAGGGAGAAAGGAGGCACCGGGGAGCTGTTTTTT.